This record covers a single TCR beta chain. This record comes from a study of control samples from healthy donors and cancer patients. Measured with immunoSEQ multiplex PCR; TCRdb has only the in-frame clones, and not every one. The table shows roughly 51,000 clones, with approximately 89% occurring only once. The sequence was collected from a man aged 40-49 years with colorectal cancer. The sequencing input was PBMCs.

The CDR3 DNA reads as TGCGCCAGCAGCTTCCCGACAGGAGATAACTATGGCTACACCTTC. Its protein is CASSFPTGDNYGYTF. The genes are TRBV5-1 and TRBJ1-2, with a tentative D call TRBD1 (6 bases). The CDR3 extends over 15 amino acids. In germline, CDR1 is SGHRS, CDR2 YFSETQ. V dropped 2 bases and J dropped 1 base, with 12 bases sitting between them.